This entry concerns a single T cell receptor (beta chain). The entry originates in a study of blood T cell repertoires in COVID-19. Study in general: Samples came from the United States, Italy and Spain, spanning acute and convalescent COVID-19. The analysed material was cDNA or gDNA that came from T cells, B-cell-depleted T cells, or PBMCs.

Germline V lookup: CDR1 SNHLY, CDR2 FYNNEI. J lost 2 bases, V lost 4 bases, and 5 bases had no gene match. The CDR3 extends over 15 amino acids. Per the original data handling: Cell counts per sample came from amplifying reference gene primers. Profiled with immunoSEQ multiplex PCR; TCRdb holds only in-frame clones, not every one. V, J and clone size were drawn from that table, and D and trimming were deduced from the DNA. The sample has about 150,000 clones; 80% to 85% are singletons. The gene calls are TRBV2 and TRBJ2-7, with 10 bases that match TRBD1. Input material: peripheral blood. This clonotype was obtained from a man between 65 and 85 years old with active or convalescent COVID-19. The CDR3 DNA follows: TGTGCCAGCAGTGTACTGACAGGGGGCGCCTACGAGCAGTACTTC. It specifies CASSVLTGGAYEQYF.